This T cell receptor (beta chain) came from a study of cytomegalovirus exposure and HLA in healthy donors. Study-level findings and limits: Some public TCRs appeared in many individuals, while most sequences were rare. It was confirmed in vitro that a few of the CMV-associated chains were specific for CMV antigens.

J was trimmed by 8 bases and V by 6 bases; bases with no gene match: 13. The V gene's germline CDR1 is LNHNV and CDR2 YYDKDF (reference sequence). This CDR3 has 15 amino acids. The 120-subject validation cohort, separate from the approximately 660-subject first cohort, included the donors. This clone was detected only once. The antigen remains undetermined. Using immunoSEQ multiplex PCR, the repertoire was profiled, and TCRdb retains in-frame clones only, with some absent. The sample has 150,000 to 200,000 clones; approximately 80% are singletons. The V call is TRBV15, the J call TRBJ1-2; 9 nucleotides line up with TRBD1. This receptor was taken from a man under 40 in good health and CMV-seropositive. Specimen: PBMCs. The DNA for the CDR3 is TGTGCCACCAGAAAACTACAGGGGGCGACCTACGGCTACACCTTC. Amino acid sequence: CATRKLQGATYGYTF.